This paragraph covers one T cell receptor (beta chain) sequence. What it recognizes is unknown. CD8 cells regarded as naive lacked CD45RO, were positively chosen for CCR7, and omitted terminally differentiated effector memory CD45RA+ cells. This sample is drawn from a study of shared clonotypes between healthy human individuals. About the study: Plates per donor: three CD4 naive, three CD4 memory, two CD8 naive, one CD8 memory. Overall study findings and caveats: Rarefaction demonstrated incomplete sorted-subset sequencing despite large depth.

Only in-frame clones appear in the TCRdb table, and some are missing; sequencing was by immunoSEQ multiplex PCR. There are some 2 million clones in the sample; around 96% occur only once, and roughly 1.2% lies in the top ten. Sequencing was performed on naive CD8+ T cells sorted from blood. This receptor was obtained from a man younger than 35 in good health.

CDR3 sequence reads: CASSSFTAGNTIYF. CDR3 DNA sequence: TGTGCCAGCAGTTCTTTCACGGCTGGAAACACCATATATTTT. The V gene is TRBV6-5, the J gene TRBJ1-3; D remains ambiguous. Looked up from germline, CDR1 is MNHEY and CDR2 is SVGAGI. V gave up 4 bases and J gave up 2 bases, with 9 bases separating them. CDR3 length: 14 residues.